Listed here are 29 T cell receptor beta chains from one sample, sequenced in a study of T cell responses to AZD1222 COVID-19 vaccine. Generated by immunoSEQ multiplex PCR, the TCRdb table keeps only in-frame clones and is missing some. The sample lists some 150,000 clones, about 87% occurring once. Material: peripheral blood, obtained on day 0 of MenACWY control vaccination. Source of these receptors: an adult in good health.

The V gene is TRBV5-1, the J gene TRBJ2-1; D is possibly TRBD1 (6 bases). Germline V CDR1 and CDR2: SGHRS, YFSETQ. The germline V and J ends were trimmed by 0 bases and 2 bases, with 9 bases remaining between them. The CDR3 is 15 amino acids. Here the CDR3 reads CASSLVAGAYNEQFF. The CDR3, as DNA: TGCGCCAGCAGCTTGGTAGCAGGGGCCTACAATGAGCAGTTCTTC.

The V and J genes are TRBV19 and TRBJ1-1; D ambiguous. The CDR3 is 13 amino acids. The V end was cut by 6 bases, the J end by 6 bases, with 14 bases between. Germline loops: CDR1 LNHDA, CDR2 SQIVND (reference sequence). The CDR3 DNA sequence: TGTGCCAGTAGCCTTGGTAGGGTGGCTGAAGCTTTCTTT. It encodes CASSLGRVAEAFF.

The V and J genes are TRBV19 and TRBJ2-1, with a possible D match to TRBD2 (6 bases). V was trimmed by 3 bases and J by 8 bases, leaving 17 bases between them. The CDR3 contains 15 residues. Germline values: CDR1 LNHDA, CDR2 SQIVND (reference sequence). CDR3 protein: CASSMVPEGGDEQFF. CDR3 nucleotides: TGTGCCAGTAGTATGGTCCCGGAAGGAGGGGATGAGCAGTTCTTC.

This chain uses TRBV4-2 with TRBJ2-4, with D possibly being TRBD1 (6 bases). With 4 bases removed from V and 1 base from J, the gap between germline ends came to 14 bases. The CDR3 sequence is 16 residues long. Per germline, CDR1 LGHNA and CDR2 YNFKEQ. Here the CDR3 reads CASSPSPQGAKNIQYF. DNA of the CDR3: TGTGCCAGCAGCCCAAGCCCTCAGGGGGCCAAAAACATTCAGTACTTC.

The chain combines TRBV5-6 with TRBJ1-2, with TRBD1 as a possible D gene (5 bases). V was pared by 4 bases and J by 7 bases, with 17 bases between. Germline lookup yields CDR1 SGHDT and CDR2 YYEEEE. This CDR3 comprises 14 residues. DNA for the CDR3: TGTGCCAGCAGCGGATCGTCACTAGGGGCTGGCTACACCTTC. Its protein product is CASSGSSLGAGYTF.

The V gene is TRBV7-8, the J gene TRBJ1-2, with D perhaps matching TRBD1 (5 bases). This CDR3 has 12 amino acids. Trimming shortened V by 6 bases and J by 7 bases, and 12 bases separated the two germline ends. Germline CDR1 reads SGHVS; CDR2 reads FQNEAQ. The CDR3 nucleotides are TGTGCCAGCAGAGGGCAGGGCGGTGGCTACACCTTC. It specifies CASRGQGGGYTF.

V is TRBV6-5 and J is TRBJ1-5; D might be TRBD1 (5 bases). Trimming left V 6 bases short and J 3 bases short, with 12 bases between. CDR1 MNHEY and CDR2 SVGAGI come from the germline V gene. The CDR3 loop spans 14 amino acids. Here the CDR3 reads CASRGLQPNQPQHF. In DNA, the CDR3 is TGTGCCAGCAGGGGACTGCAGCCCAATCAGCCCCAGCATTTT.

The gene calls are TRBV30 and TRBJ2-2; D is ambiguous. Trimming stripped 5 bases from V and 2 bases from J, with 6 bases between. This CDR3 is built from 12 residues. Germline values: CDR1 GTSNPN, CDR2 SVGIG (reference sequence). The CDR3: CAWRRNTGELFF. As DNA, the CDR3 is TGTGCCTGGCGCAGAAACACCGGGGAGCTGTTTTTT. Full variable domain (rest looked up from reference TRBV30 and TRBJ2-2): SQTIHQWPATLVQPVGSPLSLECTVEGTSNPNLYWYRQAAGRGLQLLFYSVGIGQISSEVPQNLSASRPQDRQFILSSKKLLLSDSGFYLCAWRRNTGELFFGEGSRLTVL.

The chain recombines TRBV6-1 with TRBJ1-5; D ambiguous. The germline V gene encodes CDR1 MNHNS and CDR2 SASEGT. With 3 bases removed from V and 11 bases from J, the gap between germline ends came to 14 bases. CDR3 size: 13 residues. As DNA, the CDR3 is TGTGCCAGCAGTGAGGGCAGTCTCGTAACCCAGCATTTT. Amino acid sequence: CASSEGSLVTQHF.

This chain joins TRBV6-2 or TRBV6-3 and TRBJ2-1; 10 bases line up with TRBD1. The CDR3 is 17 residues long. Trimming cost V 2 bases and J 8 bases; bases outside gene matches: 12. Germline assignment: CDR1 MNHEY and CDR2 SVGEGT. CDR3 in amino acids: CASSYSMNRDRGHEQFF. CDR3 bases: TGTGCCAGCAGTTACAGCATGAACCGGGACAGGGGCCATGAGCAGTTCTTC.

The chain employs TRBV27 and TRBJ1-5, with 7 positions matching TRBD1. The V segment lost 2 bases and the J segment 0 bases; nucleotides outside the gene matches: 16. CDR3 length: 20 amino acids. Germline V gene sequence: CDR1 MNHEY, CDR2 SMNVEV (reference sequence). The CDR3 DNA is TGTGCCAGCAGTTTAATGGGTACAGGGGCCTTGGGACATAGCAATCAGCCCCAGCATTTT. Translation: CASSLMGTGALGHSNQPQHF.

DNA for the CDR3: TGTGCCAGCAGCCGAAACCAGGGGCGGGGCACAGATACGCAGTATTTT. Residues: CASSRNQGRGTDTQYF. V is TRBV7-3 and J is TRBJ2-3, with D tentatively TRBD1 (6 bases). CDR1 and CDR2 from the germline V gene are SGHTA and FQGTGA. The V and J ends lost 5 bases and 1 base respectively, with 16 bases between them. This CDR3 is 16 amino acids long.

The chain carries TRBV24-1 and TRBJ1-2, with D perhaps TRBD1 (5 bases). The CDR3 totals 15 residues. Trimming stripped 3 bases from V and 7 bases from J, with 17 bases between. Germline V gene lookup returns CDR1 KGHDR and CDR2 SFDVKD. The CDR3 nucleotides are TGTGCCACCAGTGATAGACGGACGGGGCCCGCTGGCTACACCTTC. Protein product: CATSDRRTGPAGYTF.

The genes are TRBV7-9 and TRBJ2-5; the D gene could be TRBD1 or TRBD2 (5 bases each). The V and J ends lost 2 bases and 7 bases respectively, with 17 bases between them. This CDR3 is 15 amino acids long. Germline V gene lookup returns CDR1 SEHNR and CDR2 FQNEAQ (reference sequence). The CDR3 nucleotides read TGTGCCAGCAGCTTAACTAGGGGCCCCCTGGGGACCCAGTACTTC. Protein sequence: CASSLTRGPLGTQYF. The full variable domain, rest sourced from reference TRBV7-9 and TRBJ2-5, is DTGVSQNPRHKITKRGQNVTFRCDPISEHNRLYWYRQTLGQGPEFLTYFQNEAQLEKSRLLSDRFSAERPKGSFSTLEIQRTEQGDSAMYLCASSLTRGPLGTQYFGPGTRLLVL.

The CDR3 DNA is TGTGCCACCAGTGATTTAGGGCGGGAGGGCCATGAGACCCAGTACTTC. Translation gives CATSDLGREGHETQYF. This rearrangement joins TRBV24-1 to TRBJ2-5, with 9 bases fitting TRBD2. This CDR3 region has 16 residues. CDR1 and CDR2 (germline): KGHDR, SFDVKD. V lost 1 base to trimming and J lost 5 bases; unmatched junction nucleotides: 7.

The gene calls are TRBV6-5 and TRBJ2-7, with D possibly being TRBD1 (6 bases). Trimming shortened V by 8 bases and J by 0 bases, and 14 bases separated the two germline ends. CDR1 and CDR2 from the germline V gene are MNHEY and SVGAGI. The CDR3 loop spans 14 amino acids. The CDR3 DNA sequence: TGTGCCAGCCGGCAGGGGCAAGGCTCCTACGAGCAGTACTTC. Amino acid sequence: CASRQGQGSYEQYF.

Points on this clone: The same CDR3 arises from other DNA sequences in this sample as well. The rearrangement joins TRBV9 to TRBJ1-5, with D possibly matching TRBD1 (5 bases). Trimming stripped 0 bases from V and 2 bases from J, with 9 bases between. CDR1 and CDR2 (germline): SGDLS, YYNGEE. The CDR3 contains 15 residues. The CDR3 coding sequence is TGTGCCAGCAGCGTAGAGGGGAATGGCAATCAGCCCCAGCATTTT. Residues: CASSVEGNGNQPQHF.

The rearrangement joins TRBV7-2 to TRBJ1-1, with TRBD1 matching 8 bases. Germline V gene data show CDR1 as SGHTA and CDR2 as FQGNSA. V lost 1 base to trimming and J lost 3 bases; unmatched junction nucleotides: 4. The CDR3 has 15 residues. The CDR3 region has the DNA TGTGCCAGCAGCTTAGTCAGGGGGCAGTACACTGAAGCTTTCTTT. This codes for CASSLVRGQYTEAFF.

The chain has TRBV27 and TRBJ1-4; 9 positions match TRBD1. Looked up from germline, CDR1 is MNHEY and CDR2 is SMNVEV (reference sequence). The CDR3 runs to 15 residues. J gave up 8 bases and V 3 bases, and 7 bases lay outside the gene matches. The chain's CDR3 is CASSLLGTGNEKLFF. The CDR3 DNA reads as TGTGCCAGCAGTTTGCTCGGGACAGGGAACGAAAAACTGTTTTTT.

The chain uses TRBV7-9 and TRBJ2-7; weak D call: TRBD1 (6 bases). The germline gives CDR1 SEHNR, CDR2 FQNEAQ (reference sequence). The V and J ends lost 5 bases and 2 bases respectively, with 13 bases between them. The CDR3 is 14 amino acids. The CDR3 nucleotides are TGTGCCAGCAGCCAGACAGGAAGTCCCTACGAGCAGTACTTC. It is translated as CASSQTGSPYEQYF.

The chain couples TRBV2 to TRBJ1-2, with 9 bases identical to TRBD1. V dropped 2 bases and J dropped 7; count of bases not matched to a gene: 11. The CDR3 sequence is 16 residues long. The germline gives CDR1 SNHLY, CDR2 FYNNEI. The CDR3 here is CASSEQGGQGIGGYTF. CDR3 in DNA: TGTGCCAGCAGTGAACAGGGTGGACAGGGGATCGGTGGCTACACCTTC.

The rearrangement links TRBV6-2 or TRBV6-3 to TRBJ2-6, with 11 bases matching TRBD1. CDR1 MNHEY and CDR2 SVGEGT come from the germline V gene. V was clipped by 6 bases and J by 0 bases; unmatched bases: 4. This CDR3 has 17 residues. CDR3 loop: CASSRGTGGSGANVLTF. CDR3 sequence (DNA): TGTGCCAGCAGCCGCGGGACAGGGGGCTCTGGGGCCAACGTCCTGACTTTC.

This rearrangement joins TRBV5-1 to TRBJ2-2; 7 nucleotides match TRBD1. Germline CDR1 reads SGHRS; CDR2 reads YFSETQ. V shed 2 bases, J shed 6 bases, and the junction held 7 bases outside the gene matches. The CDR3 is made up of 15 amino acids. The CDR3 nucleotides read TGCGCCAGCAGCTTAGGGACAGCGGACGCCGGGGAGCTGTTTTTT. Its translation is CASSLGTADAGELFF.

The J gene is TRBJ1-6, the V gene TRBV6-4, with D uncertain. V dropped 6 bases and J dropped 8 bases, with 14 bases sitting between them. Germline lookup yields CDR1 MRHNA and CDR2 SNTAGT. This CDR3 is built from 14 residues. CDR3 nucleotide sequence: TGTGCCAGCAGCCGACTACTTGGGGATTCACCCCTCCACTTT. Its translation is CASSRLLGDSPLHF.

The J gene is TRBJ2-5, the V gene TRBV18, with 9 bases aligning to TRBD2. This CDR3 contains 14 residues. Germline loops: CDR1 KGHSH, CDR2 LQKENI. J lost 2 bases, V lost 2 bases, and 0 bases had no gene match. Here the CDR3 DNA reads TGTGCCAGCTCACCAACTAGCGGGCAAGAGACCCAGTACTTC. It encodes CASSPTSGQETQYF. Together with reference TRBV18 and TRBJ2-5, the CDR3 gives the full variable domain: NAGVMQNPRHLVRRRGQEARLRCSPMKGHSHVYWYRQLPEEGLKFMVYLQKENIIDESGMPKERFSAEFPKEGPSILRIQQVVRGDSAAYFCASSPTSGQETQYFGPGTRLLVL.

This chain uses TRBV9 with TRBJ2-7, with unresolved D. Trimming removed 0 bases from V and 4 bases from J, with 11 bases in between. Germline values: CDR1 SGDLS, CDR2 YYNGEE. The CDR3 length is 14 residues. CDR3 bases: TGTGCCAGCAGCGTAGGAAACCAAGAATACGAGCAGTACTTC. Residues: CASSVGNQEYEQYF.

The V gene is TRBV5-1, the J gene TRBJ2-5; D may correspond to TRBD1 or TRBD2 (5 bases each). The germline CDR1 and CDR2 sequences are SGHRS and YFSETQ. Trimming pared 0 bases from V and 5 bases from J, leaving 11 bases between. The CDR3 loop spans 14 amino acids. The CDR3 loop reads CASSLEGWGETQYF. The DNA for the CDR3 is TGCGCCAGCAGCTTGGAGGGATGGGGGGAGACCCAGTACTTC.

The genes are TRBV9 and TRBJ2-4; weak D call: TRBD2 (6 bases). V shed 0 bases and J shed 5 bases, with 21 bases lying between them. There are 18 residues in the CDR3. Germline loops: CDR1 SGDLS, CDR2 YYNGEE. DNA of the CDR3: TGTGCCAGCAGCGTAGGGGGGGACTCCGGGACCCCGGAAAACATTCAGTACTTC. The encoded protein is CASSVGGDSGTPENIQYF.

This CDR3 is CASSSLGQGETEAFF. Written as DNA, the CDR3 is TGTGCCAGCAGTTCCCTTGGACAGGGCGAAACTGAAGCTTTCTTT. J is TRBJ1-1 and V is TRBV6-5, with TRBD1 matching 8 bases. V lost 4 bases and J lost 5; bases outside the gene matches: 9. This CDR3 contains 15 residues. Germline-derived CDR1 and CDR2 are MNHEY and SVGAGI.